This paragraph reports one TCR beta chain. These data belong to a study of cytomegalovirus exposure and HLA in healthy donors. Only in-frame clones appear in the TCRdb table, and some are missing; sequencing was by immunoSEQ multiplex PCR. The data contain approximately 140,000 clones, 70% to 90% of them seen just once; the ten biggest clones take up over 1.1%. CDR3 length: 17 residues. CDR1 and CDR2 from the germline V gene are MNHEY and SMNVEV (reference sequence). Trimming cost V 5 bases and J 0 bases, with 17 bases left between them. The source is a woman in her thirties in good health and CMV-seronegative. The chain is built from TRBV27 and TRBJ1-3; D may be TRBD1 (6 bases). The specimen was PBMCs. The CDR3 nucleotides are TGTGCCAGCAGTCCCTCCCCGGACAGACGCTCTGGAAACACCATATATTTT. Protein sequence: CASSPSPDRRSGNTIYF.